This T cell receptor (beta chain) derives from a study of beta chain features in type 1 diabetes. Expressed TCRB transcripts were sequenced because the isolated RNA had all been reverse transcribed beforehand. Here immunoSEQ multiplex PCR was the method, and the copy in TCRdb shows in-frame clones only, minus some. This table holds hundreds of thousands of clones, around 13% found once. This clone was seen a few times. Germline V gives CDR1 SQVTM, CDR2 ANQGSEA. This CDR3 comprises 13 residues. Trimming cost V 4 bases and J 2 bases, with 9 bases left between them. Sorting with CD45RO/CCR7/CD25/CD127/CD95/CD27 yielded naive, central memory, regulatory and stem-like memory CD4+ cells.

This receptor was obtained from a man younger than 40 in good health. The genes are TRBV29-1 and TRBJ1-5; the D is unclear. Sequenced input: naive CD4+ T cells from blood. CDR3 amino acids: CSVGLVGNQPQHF. The CDR3 DNA sequence: TGCAGCGTTGGACTAGTCGGCAATCAGCCCCAGCATTTT. The full variable domain, its missing parts supplied by reference TRBV29-1 and TRBJ1-5, is SAVISQKPSRDICQRGTSLTIQCQVDSQVTMMFWYRQQPGQSLTLIATANQGSEATYESGFVIDKFPISRPNLTFSTLTVSNMSPEDSSIYLCSVGLVGNQPQHFGDGTRLSIL.